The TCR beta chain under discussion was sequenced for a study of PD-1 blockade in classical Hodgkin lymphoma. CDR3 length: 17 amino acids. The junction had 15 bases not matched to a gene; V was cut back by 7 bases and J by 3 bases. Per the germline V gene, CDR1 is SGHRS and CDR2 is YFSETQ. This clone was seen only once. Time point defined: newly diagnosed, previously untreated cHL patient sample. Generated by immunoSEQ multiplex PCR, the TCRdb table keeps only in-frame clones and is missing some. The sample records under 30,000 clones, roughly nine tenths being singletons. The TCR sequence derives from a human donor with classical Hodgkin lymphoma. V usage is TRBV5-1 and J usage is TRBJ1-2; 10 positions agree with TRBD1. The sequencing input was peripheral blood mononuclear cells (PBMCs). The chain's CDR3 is CASRRQGASTSDYGYTF. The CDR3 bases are TGCGCCAGCCGTAGACAGGGGGCCTCCACTAGTGACTATGGCTACACCTTC.